A selection of T cell receptor beta chains follows, all from one sample in a study of T cells in localized non-small cell lung cancer. TCRdb's table, derived via immunoSEQ multiplex PCR, lists solely in-frame clones and lacks some. The sample has about 39,000 clones, roughly three quarters seen once. Sequencing was performed on PBMCs, taken before any cancer treatment. These receptors originate from a woman between 40 and 69 years old with stage II squamous cell lung carcinoma. The CDR3 runs from the conserved cysteine through the conserved F or W.

V gene	J gene	CDR3 length	CDR3 protein
TRBV25-1	TRBJ2-2	13	CASSDGNTGELFF
TRBV11-2	TRBJ1-1	14	CASSLGTANLGAFF
TRBV5-1	TRBJ2-5	15	CASSLFQGSQETQYF
TRBV28	TRBJ1-2	11	CASRSGNGYTF
TRBV13	TRBJ2-5	14	CASSLGRSSGTQYF
TRBV18	TRBJ2-5	15	CASSPREGLGETQYF
TRBV4-3	TRBJ2-1	16	CASSQDSGGSYNEQFF
TRBV28	TRBJ2-3	20	CASSNTGQSKLAEAPDTQYF
TRBV9	TRBJ1-1	16	CASSGDRGLMATEAFF
TRBV7-9	TRBJ1-1	12	CASRDTGREAFF
TRBV27	TRBJ1-1	15	CASSSQTDLNTEAFF